These 10 T cell receptor beta chains came from one sample sequenced in a study of blood T cell repertoires in COVID-19. Clones were sequenced by immunoSEQ multiplex PCR, and TCRdb holds only the in-frame ones, with some missing. The data hold 140,000 to 150,000 clones, with approximately 87% observed a single time. Material for sequencing was peripheral blood. These receptors were collected from a human donor in a cohort sampled during active COVID-19.

J is TRBJ1-6 and V is TRBV30; D perhaps matches TRBD1 (5 bases). CDR1 is GTSNPN, CDR2 SVGIG, per germline (reference sequence). This CDR3 spans 14 amino acids. V was shortened by 1 base and J by 6 bases, with 10 bases between the two germline ends. CDR3 DNA: TGTGCCTGGAGTGAGATGACAGCTAATTCACCCCTCCACTTT. This sequence encodes CAWSEMTANSPLHF.

The genes are TRBV11-1 and TRBJ2-2, with 10 bases identical to TRBD2. With V trimmed by 5 bases and J by 4 bases, 4 bases remained unmatched. Germline assignment: CDR1 SGHAT and CDR2 FQDESV (reference sequence). The CDR3 spans 15 residues. CDR3 loop: CASSPSGSVTGELFF. CDR3 bases: TGTGCCAGCAGCCCTAGCGGGAGTGTCACCGGGGAGCTGTTTTTT.

The J gene is TRBJ1-4, the V gene TRBV6-2 or TRBV6-3; D is ambiguous. V shed 8 bases and J shed 8 bases, with 9 bases lying between them. Looked up from germline, CDR1 is MNHEY and CDR2 is SVGEGT. This CDR3 contains 11 residues. The CDR3 sequence is CASRRAEKLFF. The CDR3 DNA reads TGTGCCAGCCGCCGGGCGGAAAAACTGTTTTTT.

The chain combines TRBV7-8 with TRBJ2-1; 8 bases are a match to TRBD2. The CDR3 contains 15 residues. Germline CDR1 reads SGHVS; CDR2 reads FQNEAQ. Trimming took 3 bases from V and 9 from J; bases not matched to a gene: 10. CDR3 in amino acids: CASSFSGSSPGEQFF. For the CDR3, the DNA is TGTGCCAGCAGCTTCAGCGGGAGCTCTCCAGGTGAGCAGTTCTTC.

The genes are TRBV19 and TRBJ2-1; D is uncertain. Germline lookup yields CDR1 LNHDA and CDR2 SQIVND (reference sequence). Trimming took 5 bases from V and 2 from J, leaving 7 bases between them. The CDR3 has 13 residues. CDR3 in DNA: TGTGCCAGTAGTCAGTCCCCCTACAATGAGCAGTTCTTC. It is translated as CASSQSPYNEQFF.

The chain combines TRBV7-2 with TRBJ1-4; TRBD1 agrees at 8 bases. Germline CDR1 reads SGHTA; CDR2 reads FQGNSA. The CDR3 has 17 residues. Losses at the gene ends were 5 bases for V and 8 bases for J; bases not matched to a gene: 16. CDR3 region: CASSPQGGALGLEKLFF. The CDR3 DNA reads TGTGCCAGCAGCCCACAGGGGGGGGCGCTCGGTCTGGAAAAACTGTTTTTT.

This clone was detected only a few times. This CDR3 reads CASSFGQQYEQYV. The DNA of the CDR3 is TGTGCCAGCAGCTTTGGGCAACAATACGAGCAGTACGTC. The rearrangement links TRBV11-3 to TRBJ2-7, with unresolved D. This CDR3 has 13 residues. V dropped 3 bases and J dropped 4 bases, with 10 bases sitting between them. Germline V gives CDR1 SGHNT, CDR2 YENEEA.

The chain carries TRBV2 and TRBJ1-4, with a tentative D call TRBD1 (6 bases). This CDR3 is built from 15 residues. Looked up from germline, CDR1 is SNHLY and CDR2 is FYNNEI. Trimming took 1 base from V and 4 from J, leaving 10 bases between them. This chain's CDR3 is CASSEVTGYNEKLFF. The CDR3 DNA follows: TGTGCCAGCAGTGAAGTTACAGGGTATAATGAAAAACTGTTTTTT.

The rearrangement links TRBV25-1 to TRBJ1-4; D remains ambiguous. CDR1 and CDR2 from the germline V gene are MGHDK and SYGVNS. The CDR3 consists of 14 residues. Trimming removed 3 bases from V and 10 bases from J, with 15 bases in between. The CDR3 DNA is TGTGCCAGCAGTGAGGGCCCTCTGACCGGAAAACTGTTTTTT. Protein product: CASSEGPLTGKLFF.

The gene calls are TRBV5-1 and TRBJ2-4; tentative D call: TRBD1 (5 bases). This CDR3 contains 15 residues. Per germline, CDR1 SGHRS and CDR2 YFSETQ. Trimming removed 7 bases from V and 6 bases from J, with 20 bases in between. CDR3 coding DNA: TGCGCCAGCGCCCTGGGGTCGGTTCAGGGAAACATTCAGTACTTC. Protein: CASALGSVQGNIQYF.